This TCR beta chain came from a study of cytomegalovirus exposure and HLA in healthy donors. Findings and limits, study-wide: Exclusion applied to some V segments, including TRBV6-2 and TRBV6-3, as they were indistinguishable.

The PCR contained 60 Vbeta and 13 Jbeta primers. Generated by immunoSEQ multiplex PCR, the TCRdb table keeps only in-frame clones and is missing some. This sample yields 100,000 to 150,000 clones, of which about 80% are seen a single time; 1% belongs to the top ten. CDR1 is PRHDT, CDR2 FYEKMQ, per germline (reference sequence). This CDR3 region has 15 residues. Trimming stripped 5 bases from V and 1 base from J, with 13 bases between. With respect to this clone: Its cognate antigen is unknown.

The rearrangement joins TRBV13 to TRBJ2-3; D perhaps matches TRBD2 (5 bases). Material for sequencing was PBMCs. This receptor was taken from a middle-aged man in good health and CMV-seronegative. CDR3 region: CASSTQRWGTDTQYF. The CDR3, as DNA: TGTGCCAGCAGCACACAGCGGTGGGGCACAGATACGCAGTATTTT.